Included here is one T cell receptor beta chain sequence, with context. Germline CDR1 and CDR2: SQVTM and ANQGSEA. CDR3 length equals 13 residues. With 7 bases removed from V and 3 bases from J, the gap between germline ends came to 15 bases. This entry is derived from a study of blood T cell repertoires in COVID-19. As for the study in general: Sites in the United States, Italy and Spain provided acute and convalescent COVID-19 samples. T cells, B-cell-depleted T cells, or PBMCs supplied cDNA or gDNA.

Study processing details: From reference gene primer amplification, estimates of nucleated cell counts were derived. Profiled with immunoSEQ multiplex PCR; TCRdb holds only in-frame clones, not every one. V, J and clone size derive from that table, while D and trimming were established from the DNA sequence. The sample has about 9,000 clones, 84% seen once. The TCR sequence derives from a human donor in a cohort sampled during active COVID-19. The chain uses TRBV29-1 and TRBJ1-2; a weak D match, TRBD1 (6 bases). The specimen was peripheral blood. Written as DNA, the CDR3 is TGCAGCGCGGCTACAGGGTCCGACTATGGCTACACCTTC. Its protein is CSAATGSDYGYTF.